This T cell receptor beta chain was sequenced during a study of blood T cell repertoires in COVID-19. The ends lost 1 base at V and 1 base at J; junction bases unmatched: 4. This CDR3 has 15 residues. The germline gives CDR1 LGHNA, CDR2 YNFKEQ. Clones were sequenced by immunoSEQ multiplex PCR, and TCRdb holds only the in-frame ones, with some missing. The sample lists 250,000 or so clones; around 90% were seen once. The V gene is TRBV4-2, the J gene TRBJ2-7, with 7 bases identical to TRBD1. The source of this sequence is a man aged 25-45 years with COVID-19, enrolled during active disease. The sample was peripheral blood. The CDR3 DNA reads as TGTGCCAGCAGCCAAGTGTTGGGACAGTCCTACGAGCAGTACTTC. It specifies CASSQVLGQSYEQYF.